This TCR beta chain was sequenced for a study of blood T cell repertoires in COVID-19. Study information: T cells, B-cell-depleted T cells, or PBMCs provided the cDNA or gDNA that served as material.

This clone was seen once. TCRdb's copy holds only in-frame clones and misses some; the assay was immunoSEQ multiplex PCR. There are about 200,000 clones in the sample; more than 70% occur only once, and 4.5% to 7% lies in the top ten. The CDR3 totals 13 residues. V gave up 5 bases and J gave up 9 bases, with 15 bases separating them. Germline CDR1 and CDR2: SGHDT and YYEEEE. Participants' own reports of clinical history determined their cohort assignment. The J gene is TRBJ2-1, the V gene TRBV5-6, with D perhaps matching TRBD1 (7 bases). The receptor was isolated from a man in his forties with acute COVID-19. Sequenced input: PBMCs or T cells enriched from blood (not recorded which). The CDR3 coding sequence is TGTGCCAGCAGTTTCAGGGGGGAGACTGAGCAGTTCTTC. It specifies CASSFRGETEQFF.